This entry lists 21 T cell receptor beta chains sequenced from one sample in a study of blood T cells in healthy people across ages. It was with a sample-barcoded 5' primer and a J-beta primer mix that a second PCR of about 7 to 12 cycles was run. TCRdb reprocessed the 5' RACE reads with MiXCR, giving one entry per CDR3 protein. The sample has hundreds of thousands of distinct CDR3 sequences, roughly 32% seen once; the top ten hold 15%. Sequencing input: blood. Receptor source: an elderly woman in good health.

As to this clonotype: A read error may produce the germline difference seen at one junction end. CDR3: CSARTSGRTGTDPQYF. The CDR3 DNA follows: TGCAGTGCTAGGACTAGCGGGAGGACCGGAACAGATCCGCAGTATTTT. This sequence joins TRBV20-1 and TRBJ2-3, with 13 bases fitting TRBD2. Germline V gene data show CDR1 as DFQATT and CDR2 as SNEGSKA (reference sequence). This CDR3 is built from 16 residues.

The CDR3 reads CAWSSQAVNQPQHF. DNA of the CDR3: TGTGCCTGGAGTTCCCAGGCGGTCAATCAGCCCCAGCATTTT. This rearrangement joins TRBV30 to TRBJ1-5; D is unresolved. Germline CDR1 is GTSNPN and CDR2 is SVGIG (reference sequence). V was trimmed by 2 bases and J by 3 bases, leaving 11 bases between them. This CDR3 comprises 14 residues.

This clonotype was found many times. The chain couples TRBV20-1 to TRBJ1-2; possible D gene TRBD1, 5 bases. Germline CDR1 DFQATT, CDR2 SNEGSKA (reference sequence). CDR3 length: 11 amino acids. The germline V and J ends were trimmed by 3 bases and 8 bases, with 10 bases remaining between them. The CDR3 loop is CSASQRDGYTF. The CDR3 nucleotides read TGCAGTGCTAGCCAGAGGGACGGCTACACCTTC.

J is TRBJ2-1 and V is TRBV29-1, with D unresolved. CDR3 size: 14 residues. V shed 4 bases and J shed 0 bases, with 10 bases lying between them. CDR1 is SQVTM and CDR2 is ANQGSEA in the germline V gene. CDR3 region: CSVVTESSYNEQFF. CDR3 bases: TGCAGCGTTGTGACCGAGAGCTCCTACAATGAGCAGTTCTTC.

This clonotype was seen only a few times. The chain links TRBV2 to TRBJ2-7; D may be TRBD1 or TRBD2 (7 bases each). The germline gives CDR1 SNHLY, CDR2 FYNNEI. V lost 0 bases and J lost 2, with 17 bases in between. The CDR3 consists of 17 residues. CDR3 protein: CASSEALQGGITYEQYF. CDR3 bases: TGTGCCAGCAGTGAAGCGCTTCAGGGGGGGATCACCTACGAGCAGTACTTC.

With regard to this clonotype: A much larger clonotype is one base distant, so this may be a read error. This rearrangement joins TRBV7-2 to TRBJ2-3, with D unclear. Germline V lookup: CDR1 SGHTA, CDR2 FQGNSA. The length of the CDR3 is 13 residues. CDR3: CAGSHPQPDTQYF. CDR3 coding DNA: TGTGCCGGCAGCCACCCTCAGCCAGATACGCAGTATTTT.

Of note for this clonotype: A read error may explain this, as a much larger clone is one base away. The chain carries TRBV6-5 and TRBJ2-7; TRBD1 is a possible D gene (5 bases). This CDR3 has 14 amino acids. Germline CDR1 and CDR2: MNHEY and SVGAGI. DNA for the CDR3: TGTGCCAGCAGGGACAACGCCCCCTCCTACGAGCGGTACTTC. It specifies CASRDNAPSYERYF.

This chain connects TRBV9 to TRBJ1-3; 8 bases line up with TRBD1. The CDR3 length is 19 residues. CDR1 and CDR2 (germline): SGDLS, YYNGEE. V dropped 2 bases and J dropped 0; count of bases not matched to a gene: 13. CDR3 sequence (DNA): TGTGCCAGCAGCGTGGAAGGTGCAGGGGGCCAATTCTCTGGAAACACCATATATTTT. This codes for CASSVEGAGGQFSGNTIYF.

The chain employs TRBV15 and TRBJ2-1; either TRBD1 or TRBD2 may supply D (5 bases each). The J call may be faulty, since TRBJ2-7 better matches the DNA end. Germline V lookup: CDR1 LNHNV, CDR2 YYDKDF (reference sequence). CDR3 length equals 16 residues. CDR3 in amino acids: CATSSPEGSSYNEQYF. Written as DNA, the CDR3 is TGTGCCACCAGCAGTCCCGAGGGGAGCTCCTACAATGAGCAGTACTTC.

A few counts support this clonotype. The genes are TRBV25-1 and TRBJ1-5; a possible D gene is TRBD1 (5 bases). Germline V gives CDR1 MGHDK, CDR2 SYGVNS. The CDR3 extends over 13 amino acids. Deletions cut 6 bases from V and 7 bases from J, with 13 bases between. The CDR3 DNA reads TGTGCCAGCAGAGGGGCCGAAGGGCAGCCCCAGCATTTT. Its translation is CASRGAEGQPQHF. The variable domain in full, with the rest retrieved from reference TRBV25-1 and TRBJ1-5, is EADIYQTPRYLVIGTGKKITLECSQTMGHDKMYWYQQDPGMELHLIHYSYGVNSTEKGDLSSESTVSRIRTEHFPLTLESARPSHTSQYLCASRGAEGQPQHFGDGTRLSIL.

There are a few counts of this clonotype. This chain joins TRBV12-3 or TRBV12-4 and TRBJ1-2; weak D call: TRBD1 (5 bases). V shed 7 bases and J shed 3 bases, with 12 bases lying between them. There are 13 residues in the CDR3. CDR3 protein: CASTPAGHYGYTF. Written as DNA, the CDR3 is TGTGCCAGCACCCCGGCGGGGCACTATGGCTACACCTTC.

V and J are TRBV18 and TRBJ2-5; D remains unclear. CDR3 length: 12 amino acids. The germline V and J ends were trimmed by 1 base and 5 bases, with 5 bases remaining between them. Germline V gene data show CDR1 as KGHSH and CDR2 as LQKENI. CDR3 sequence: CASSPLLETQYF. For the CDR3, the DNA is TGTGCCAGCTCACCACTACTCGAGACCCAGTACTTC.

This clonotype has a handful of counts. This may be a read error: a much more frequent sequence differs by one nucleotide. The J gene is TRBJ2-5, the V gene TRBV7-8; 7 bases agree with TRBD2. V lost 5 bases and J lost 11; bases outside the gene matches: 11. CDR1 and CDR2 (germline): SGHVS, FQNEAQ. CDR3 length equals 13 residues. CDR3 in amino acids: CASSERWGGEQYF. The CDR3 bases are TGTGCCAGCAGCGAACGGTGGGGGGGTGAGCAGTACTTC. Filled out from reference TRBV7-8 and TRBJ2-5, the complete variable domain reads GAGVSQSPRYKVAKRGQDVALRCDPISGHVSLFWYQQALGQGPEFLTYFQNEAQLDKSGLPSDRFFAERPEGSVSTLKIQRTQQEDSAVYLCASSERWGGEQYFGPGTRLLVL.

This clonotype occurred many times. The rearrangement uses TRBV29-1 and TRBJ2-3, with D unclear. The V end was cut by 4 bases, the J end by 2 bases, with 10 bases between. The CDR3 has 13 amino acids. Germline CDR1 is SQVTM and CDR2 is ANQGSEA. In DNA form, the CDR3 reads TGCAGCGTTGCCGGAAAGAACACAGATACGCAGTATTTT. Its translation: CSVAGKNTDTQYF.

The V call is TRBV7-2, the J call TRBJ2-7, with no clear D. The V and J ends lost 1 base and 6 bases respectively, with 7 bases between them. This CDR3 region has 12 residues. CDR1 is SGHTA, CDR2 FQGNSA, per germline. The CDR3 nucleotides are TGTGCCAGCAGCTTAGACTGGGCCGAGCAGTACTTC. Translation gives CASSLDWAEQYF. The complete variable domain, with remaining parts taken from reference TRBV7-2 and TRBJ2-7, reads GAGVSQSPSNKVTEKGKDVELRCDPISGHTALYWYRQSLGQGLEFLIYFQGNSAPDKSGLPSDRFSAERTGGSVSTLTIQRTQQEDSAVYLCASSLDWAEQYFGPGTRLTVT.

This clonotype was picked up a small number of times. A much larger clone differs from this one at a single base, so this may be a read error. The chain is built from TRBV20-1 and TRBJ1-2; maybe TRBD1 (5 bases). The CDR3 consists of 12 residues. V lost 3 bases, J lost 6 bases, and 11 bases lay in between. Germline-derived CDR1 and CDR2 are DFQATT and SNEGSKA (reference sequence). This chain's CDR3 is CSARLQGHGYTF. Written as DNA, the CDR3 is TGCAGTGCTAGGCTCCAGGGACATGGCTACACCTTC.

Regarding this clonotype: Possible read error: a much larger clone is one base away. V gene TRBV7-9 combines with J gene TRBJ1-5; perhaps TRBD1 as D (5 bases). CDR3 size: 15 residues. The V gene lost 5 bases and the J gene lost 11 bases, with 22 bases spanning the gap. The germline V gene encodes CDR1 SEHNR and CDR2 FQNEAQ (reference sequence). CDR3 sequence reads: CASSPDGRGRQSQHF. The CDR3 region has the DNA TGTGCCAGCAGCCCTGACGGGAGGGGACGGCAGTCCCAGCATTTT.

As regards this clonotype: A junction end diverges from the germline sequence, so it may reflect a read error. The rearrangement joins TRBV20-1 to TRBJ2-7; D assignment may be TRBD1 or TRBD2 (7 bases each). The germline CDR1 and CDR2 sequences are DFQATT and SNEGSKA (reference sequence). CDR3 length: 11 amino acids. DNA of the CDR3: TGCAGTGCCCCCCAGGGGGAGGGGAGCAACTTC. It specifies CSAPQGEGSNF.

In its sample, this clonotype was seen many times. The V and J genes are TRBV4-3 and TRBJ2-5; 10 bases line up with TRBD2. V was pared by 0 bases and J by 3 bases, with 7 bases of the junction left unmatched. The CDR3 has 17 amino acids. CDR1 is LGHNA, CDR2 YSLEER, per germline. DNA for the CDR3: TGCGCCAGCAGCCAAGATGAATTCCTAGCGGGGGAAGAGACCCAGTACTTC. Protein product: CASSQDEFLAGEETQYF.

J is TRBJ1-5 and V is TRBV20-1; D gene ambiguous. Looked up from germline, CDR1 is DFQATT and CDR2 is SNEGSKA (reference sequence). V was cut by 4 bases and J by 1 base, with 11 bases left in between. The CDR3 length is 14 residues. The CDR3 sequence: CSAKYGISNQPQHF. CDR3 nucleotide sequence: TGCAGTGCTAAGTACGGCATCAGCAATCAGCCCCAGCATTTT.

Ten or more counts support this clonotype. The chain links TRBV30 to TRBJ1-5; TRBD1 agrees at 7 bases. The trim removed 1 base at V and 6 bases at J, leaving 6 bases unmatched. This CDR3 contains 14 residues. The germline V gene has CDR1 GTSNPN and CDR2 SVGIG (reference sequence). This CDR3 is CAWSALTGAQPQHF. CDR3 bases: TGTGCCTGGAGTGCGCTAACAGGGGCTCAGCCCCAGCATTTT.